The next 17 T cell receptor beta chains were all read from a single sample in a study of T-cell memory formation after mild COVID-19. TCRdb passed the 5' RACE reads through MiXCR, listing each CDR3 protein once. The sample holds 400,000 to 450,000 distinct CDR3 sequences, roughly 18% seen once. The sample was PBMCs or a T cell subset sorted from them (not recorded which). These receptors all come from a young man who had mild COVID-19 (a few samples of this study predate the infection). Cell type and time point are not known.

The chain combines TRBV18 with TRBJ2-1, with 8 nucleotides matching TRBD2. Germline V gives CDR1 KGHSH, CDR2 LQKENI. The CDR3 loop spans 15 amino acids. The V and J ends lost 2 bases and 6 bases, in that order; junction bases with no gene match: 6. The CDR3 region is CASSPASGLGNEQFF. CDR3 DNA: TGTGCCAGCTCACCAGCTAGCGGGCTGGGCAATGAGCAGTTCTTC.

The CDR3 DNA follows: TGCGCCAGCAGCATGATAGATACCCCCCCCAACACCGGGGAGCTGTTTTTT. Amino acids: CASSMIDTPPNTGELFF. The chain uses TRBV5-1 and TRBJ2-2; the D is unclear. The germline gives CDR1 SGHRS, CDR2 YFSETQ. V shed 4 bases and J shed 2 bases, with 18 bases lying between them. The CDR3 extends over 17 amino acids.

This clonotype has more than one count but fewer than ten. The chain links TRBV4-3 to TRBJ2-1; 7 positions agree with TRBD1. Per the germline V gene, CDR1 is LGHNA and CDR2 is YSLEER. V lost 5 bases and J lost 7; bases outside the gene matches: 5. The CDR3 extends over 13 amino acids. This chain's CDR3 is CASSFDRVNEQFF. The CDR3 DNA sequence: TGCGCCAGCAGCTTCGACAGGGTGAATGAGCAGTTCTTC.

This clonotype was seen more than once but under ten times. The chain employs TRBV7-3 and TRBJ2-5; no clear D. Germline CDR1 reads SGHTA; CDR2 reads FQGTGA. Trimming took 1 base from V and 2 from J, leaving 11 bases between them. This CDR3 region has 15 residues. CDR3 bases: TGTGCCAGCAGCTTAAGCGCAGGACCACAAGAGACCCAGTACTTC. The encoded protein is CASSLSAGPQETQYF.

This chain links TRBV7-2 with TRBJ2-3, with no clear D. The V gene's germline CDR1 is SGHTA and CDR2 FQGNSA. This CDR3 comprises 15 residues. V lost 5 bases and J 4 bases, leaving 16 bases between the germline ends. The DNA for the CDR3 is TGTGCCAGCAGCCCTTATCGGGTGGAAGCAGATACGCAGTATTTT. Amino acids: CASSPYRVEADTQYF.

This clonotype was recorded a few times. This chain connects TRBV24-1 to TRBJ2-1; D might be TRBD2 (7 bases). Germline V gives CDR1 KGHDR, CDR2 SFDVKD. The CDR3 sequence is 13 residues long. Trimming stripped 6 bases from V and 7 bases from J, with 12 bases between. DNA for the CDR3: TGTGCCACCAGTATACAGGGAGGGAATGAGCAGTTCTTC. Residues: CATSIQGGNEQFF.

This clonotype was seen more than once but under ten times. V gene TRBV12-3 or TRBV12-4 combines with J gene TRBJ1-2; possibly TRBD1 for D (5 bases). V dropped 2 bases and J dropped 4 bases, with 14 bases sitting between them. CDR3 length equals 15 residues. The CDR3 here is CASSLRWGKGYGYTF. The CDR3 nucleotides are TGTGCCAGCAGTTTAAGGTGGGGGAAAGGCTATGGCTACACCTTC.

The chain is built from TRBV4-3 and TRBJ2-3; 10 bases align to TRBD2. This CDR3 comprises 16 residues. With V trimmed by 1 base and J by 5 bases, 6 bases remained unmatched. Germline V gene lookup returns CDR1 LGHNA and CDR2 YSLEER. CDR3 amino acids: CASSQALAGAGDTQYF. For the CDR3, the DNA is TGCGCCAGCAGCCAAGCCCTAGCGGGGGCGGGAGATACGCAGTATTTT.

This clonotype occurred many times. The chain recombines TRBV7-2 with TRBJ2-5, with D perhaps TRBD1 (5 bases). From germline, CDR1 is SGHTA and CDR2 FQGNSA. The CDR3 sequence is 15 residues long. The V gene lost 5 bases and the J gene lost 6 bases, with 19 bases spanning the gap. The CDR3 here is CASSPSVGSGKTQYF. CDR3 coding DNA: TGTGCCAGCAGCCCCAGTGTGGGATCAGGGAAGACCCAGTACTTC. Complete variable domain (other parts from reference TRBV7-2 and TRBJ2-5): GAGVSQSPSNKVTEKGKDVELRCDPISGHTALYWYRQSLGQGLEFLIYFQGNSAPDKSGLPSDRFSAERTGGSVSTLTIQRTQQEDSAVYLCASSPSVGSGKTQYFGPGTRLLVL.

This clonotype was counted between two and nine times. The V and J genes are TRBV28 and TRBJ2-7, with a possible D match to TRBD2 (6 bases). The CDR3 totals 15 residues. Trimming removed 5 bases at V and 2 bases at J, with 16 bases between. The germline gives CDR1 MDHEN, CDR2 SYDVKM. This CDR3 is CASSRLGTPAYEQYV. CDR3 sequence (DNA): TGTGCCAGCAGTCGCTTGGGGACTCCTGCCTACGAGCAGTACGTC.

This clonotype was detected only a few times. The chain uses TRBV21-1 and TRBJ1-2; TRBD1 reflects the table's D call only, with no check against the DNA. TRBV21-1 is described as a pseudogene. CDR3 length: 16 amino acids. The CDR3: CASSNGAGTGHRGYTF. CDR3 sequence (DNA): TGTGCCAGCAGCAATGGTGCAGGGACAGGGCATCGAGGCTACACCTTC.

The CDR3 spells CASSYTLESGEQYV. Written as DNA, the CDR3 is TGTGCCAGCAGTTACACACTAGAGTCGGGCGAGCAGTACGTC. The chain carries TRBV6-6 and TRBJ2-7; the D gene is possibly TRBD2 (5 bases). Trimming took 2 bases from V and 6 from J, leaving 14 bases between them. Germline V CDR1 and CDR2: MNHNY, SVGAGI (reference sequence). The CDR3 contains 14 residues.

The chain uses TRBV15 and TRBJ2-7; a weak D match, TRBD2 (5 bases). Trimming took off 5 bases at V and 0 bases at J, with 14 bases between the two ends. Germline V CDR1 and CDR2: LNHNV, YYDKDF (reference sequence). This CDR3 contains 15 residues. CDR3 sequence reads: CATSLRTGSSYEQYF. The CDR3 bases are TGTGCCACCAGCTTACGGACTGGGAGCTCCTACGAGCAGTACTTC.

This CDR3 reads CASSYGAGTGITRTF. CDR3 nucleotides: TGTGCCAGCAGTTATGGAGCCGGGACAGGGATAACTCGGACCTTC. The chain employs TRBV6-6 and TRBJ1-2; the match to TRBD1 covers 9 bases. The J segment lost 14 bases and the V segment lost 3 bases, leaving 16 bases of the junction unmatched. The CDR3 sequence is 15 residues long. Germline V gene data show CDR1 as MNHNY and CDR2 as SVGAGI (reference sequence).

The chain combines TRBV10-3 with TRBJ2-5; D possibly matches TRBD1 or TRBD2 (5 bases each). The germline V and J ends were trimmed by 7 bases and 9 bases, with 18 bases remaining between them. This CDR3 has 13 residues. Germline CDR1 ENHRY, CDR2 SYGVKD. The DNA of the CDR3 is TGTGCCATCATGGGGGAACAGAGATTGGCCCAGTACTTC. This codes for CAIMGEQRLAQYF.

This clonotype has at least ten counts. V and J are TRBV7-2 and TRBJ2-4; D ambiguous. CDR1 SGHTA and CDR2 FQGNSA come from the germline V gene. This CDR3 is built from 13 residues. V lost 4 bases to trimming and J lost 7 bases, with 11 bases between them. In nucleotides, the CDR3 is TGTGCCAGCAGCTCAAGGGTCGCGAACATTCAGTACTTC. Its translation is CASSSRVANIQYF.

Only a few counts were recorded for this clonotype. The V gene is TRBV15, the J gene TRBJ2-3; D is tentatively TRBD1 or TRBD2 (6 bases each). The CDR3 is made up of 15 amino acids. The germline V gene has CDR1 LNHNV and CDR2 YYDKDF (reference sequence). With 1 base removed from V and 1 base from J, the gap between germline ends came to 9 bases. Here the CDR3 DNA reads TGTGCCACCAGCAGAGGGGGGGCAGGCACAGATACGCAGTATTTT. Protein sequence: CATSRGGAGTDTQYF.